This entry features one T cell receptor (beta chain) sequence. Its target is unknown. This entry belongs to a study of cytotoxic CD8 clonotypes in ibrutinib-treated CLL. With V trimmed by 5 bases and J by 4 bases, 9 bases remained unmatched. This CDR3 spans 16 amino acids. Germline-derived CDR1 and CDR2 are SGHVS and FNYEAQ. Generated by immunoSEQ multiplex PCR, the TCRdb table keeps only in-frame clones and is missing some. The top ten clones hold less than 15% of a sample with almost 45,000 clones, roughly two thirds of them seen once. Overall study findings and caveats: Few clonotypes were public, and these shrank or held steady under treatment.

The chain couples TRBV7-6 to TRBJ1-3; the match to TRBD1 covers 9 bases. The sequenced sample was PBMCs, obtained after 12 months of ibrutinib treatment. The source of this sequence is a human donor with chronic lymphocytic leukemia. CDR3 amino acids: CASSPWTGVTGNTIYF. CDR3 DNA: TGTGCCAGCAGCCCGTGGACAGGGGTCACGGGAAACACCATATATTTT. The full variable domain, in which reference TRBV7-6 and TRBJ1-3 provide the parts outside the CDR3, is GAGVSQSPRYKVTKRGQDVALRCDPISGHVSLYWYRQALGQGPEFLTYFNYEAQQDKSGLPNDRFSAERPEGSISTLTIQRTEQRDSAMYRCASSPWTGVTGNTIYFGEGSWLTVV.